Listed below are T cell receptor beta chains from one sample, sequenced in a study of blood T cells in healthy people across ages. TCRdb reprocessed the 5' RACE reads via MiXCR and lists one record per CDR3 protein. The repertoire includes 650,000 to 800,000 distinct CDR3 sequences, approximately 52% of them detected once, and about 14% sits in the top ten. Input material: blood. Every receptor here comes from a woman over 75 in good health. The CDR3 runs from the conserved cysteine through the conserved F or W. A D gene is named only where the DNA matches it firmly. Clone size, where shown, is once, few, many, or a class for clones that have expanded.

clone size: many
D gene: .
V gene: TRBV7-2
J gene: TRBJ1-5
CDR3 DNA: TGTGCCAGCAGCCGGCAAGCAGGGTGGAATCAGCCCCAGCATTTT
CDR3 protein: CASSRQAGWNQPQHF

clone size: .
D gene: TRBD2
V gene: TRBV27
J gene: TRBJ2-1
CDR3 DNA: TGTGCCAGTCGACTAGCGGGAGGGCCCTACAATGAGCAGTTCTTC
CDR3 protein: CASRLAGGPYNEQFF

clone size: .
D gene: .
V gene: TRBV9
J gene: TRBJ1-1
CDR3 DNA: TGTGCCAGCAGCACGAGGGGGGATTGGTCTGAAGCTTTCTTT
CDR3 protein: CASSTRGDWSEAFF

clone size: few
D gene: .
V gene: TRBV5-1
J gene: TRBJ2-7
CDR3 DNA: TGCGCCAGCAGCTTGCGCAGGGGAGAGTACGAGCAGTACTTC
CDR3 protein: CASSLRRGEYEQYF

clone size: .
D gene: TRBD2
V gene: TRBV20-1
J gene: TRBJ2-7
CDR3 DNA: TGCAGTGCCCCGCTGGTGGGACTAGAACTGAACGAGCAGTACTTC
CDR3 protein: CSAPLVGLELNEQYF

clone size: .
D gene: .
V gene: TRBV30
J gene: TRBJ2-4
CDR3 DNA: TGTGCCTTCTCTACCGGGACGCTAAAGGGCATTCAGTACTTC
CDR3 protein: CAFSTGTLKGIQYF

clone size: few
D gene: .
V gene: TRBV29-1
J gene: TRBJ2-2
CDR3 DNA: TGCAGCGTTGATAGCCCCGGGGAGCTGTTTTTT
CDR3 protein: CSVDSPGELFF

clone size: once
D gene: .
V gene: TRBV3-1
J gene: TRBJ2-7
CDR3 DNA: TGTGCCAGCAGCCGCGGTTGGTCCTACGAGCAGTACTTC
CDR3 protein: CASSRGWSYEQYF

clone size: many
D gene: .
V gene: TRBV20-1
J gene: TRBJ1-4
CDR3 DNA: TGCAGTGCTAGATCCTACGTGGTCGAAAAACTGTTTTTT
CDR3 protein: CSARSYVVEKLFF

clone size: .
D gene: .
V gene: TRBV6-2/TRBV6-3
J gene: TRBJ1-5
CDR3 DNA: TGTGCCAGCACCAGAGTTGGGGGTCAGCCCCAGCATTTT
CDR3 protein: CASTRVGGQPQHF

clone size: many
D gene: .
V gene: TRBV11-2
J gene: TRBJ2-5
CDR3 DNA: TGTGCCAGCAGCTTAGAACGGGGCGGGACCCAGTACTTC
CDR3 protein: CASSLERGGTQYF

clone size: many
D gene: .
V gene: TRBV20-1
J gene: TRBJ1-4
CDR3 DNA: TGCAGTGCCTCAGGGGCCGACAGGACTACTAATGAAAAACTGTTTTTT
CDR3 protein: CSASGADRTTNEKLFF

clone size: few
D gene: TRBD1
V gene: TRBV7-2
J gene: TRBJ2-7
CDR3 DNA: TGTGCCAGCAGCTACCGACAGGGAGCCTACAATGAGCAGTACTTC
CDR3 protein: CASSYRQGAYNEQYF

clone size: few
D gene: .
V gene: TRBV20-1
J gene: TRBJ2-7
CDR3 DNA: TGCAGTGCTCCTAGTGGGGGGCACTACAATGAGCAGTACTTC
CDR3 protein: CSAPSGGHYNEQYF

clone size: once
D gene: .
V gene: TRBV10-3
J gene: TRBJ1-1
CDR3 DNA: TGTGCCATCAGTGGAGGCTCAGGGAATGAAGCTTTCTTT
CDR3 protein: CAISGGSGNEAFF

clone size: .
D gene: TRBD2
V gene: TRBV27
J gene: TRBJ2-1
CDR3 DNA: TGTGCCAGCAGTCCACCTGGACTAGCGGGAGGTGAGCAGTTCTTC
CDR3 protein: CASSPPGLAGGEQFF

clone size: many
D gene: TRBD1
V gene: TRBV5-1
J gene: TRBJ2-1
CDR3 DNA: TGCGCCAGCAGCCCGCTGACAGGGAGCTCCTACAATGAGCAGTTCTTC
CDR3 protein: CASSPLTGSSYNEQFF

clone size: .
D gene: TRBD2
V gene: TRBV5-1
J gene: TRBJ2-1
CDR3 DNA: TGCGCCAGCAGCCCAGGGCCTAGCGGGATTTACAATGAGCAGTTCTTC
CDR3 protein: CASSPGPSGIYNEQFF

clone size: .
D gene: .
V gene: TRBV7-9
J gene: TRBJ2-3
CDR3 DNA: TGTGCCAGCAGCCCGGACTCGGGCGGTACGCAGTATTTT
CDR3 protein: CASSPDSGGTQYF

clone size: .
D gene: .
V gene: TRBV4-2
J gene: TRBJ2-3
CDR3 DNA: TGTGCCAGCAGCCAAGAAGGAACGGACCAGGCAGATACGCAGTATTTT
CDR3 protein: CASSQEGTDQADTQYF

clone size: .
D gene: .
V gene: TRBV12-3/TRBV12-4
J gene: TRBJ2-3
CDR3 DNA: TGTGCCAGCAGGACAACGAGGGCAGATACGCAGTATTTT
CDR3 protein: CASRTTRADTQYF

clone size: .
D gene: .
V gene: TRBV24-1
J gene: TRBJ2-4
CDR3 DNA: TGTGCCACCAGTGATTTGCCAGGCAACATTCAGTACTTC
CDR3 protein: CATSDLPGNIQYF